This section outlines one TCR beta chain sequence together with its context. These data are taken from a study of blood T cell repertoires in COVID-19. Study-wide context: Sources were T cells, B-cell-depleted T cells, or PBMCs; the material itself was cDNA or gDNA.

In the authors' workflow: Nucleated cell counts were estimated from reference gene primer amplification. Measured with immunoSEQ multiplex PCR; TCRdb has only the in-frame clones, and not every one. The V and J calls and clone size were taken over from that table, and D and trimming were inferred from the DNA. The repertoire has more than 100,000 clones, 90% of them found once; the top ten carry 3.5% to 4.5%. The Seattle patients, enrolled during active infection, were followed longitudinally. Trimming at V came to 7 bases and at J to 4 bases, leaving 9 bases not matched to a gene. The germline CDR1 and CDR2 sequences are MNHEY and SMNVEV (reference sequence). The CDR3 spans 15 residues.

Sequenced input: peripheral blood. This TCR was sampled from a woman aged 60 to 75 with COVID-19, enrolled during active disease. The J gene is TRBJ1-1, the V gene TRBV27, with TRBD1 matching over 10 bases. CDR3 sequence reads: CASTPAGQGGTEAFF. Written as DNA, the CDR3 is TGTGCCAGCACCCCCGCCGGACAGGGGGGCACTGAAGCTTTCTTT.